The rows below give T cell receptor beta chains drawn from one sample of a study of shared clonotypes between healthy human individuals. Data came from immunoSEQ multiplex PCR; TCRdb stores just in-frame clones and leaves some out. The table shows some 630,000 clones, with about two thirds occurring only once. Sequenced sample: memory CD4+ T cells sorted from blood. The source of these receptors is a woman aged 25 to 39 in good health. Both conserved end residues are part of each CDR3. Each record gives: J gene, clone size, D gene, V gene, CDR3 protein, CDR3 DNA. D genes are given only for firm matches. Clone sizes are given selectively: once, few, many, or a class where the clone is expanded.

J gene: TRBJ2-7
clone size: .
D gene: .
V gene: TRBV19
CDR3 protein: CATCPRAGSSYEQYF
CDR3 DNA: TGTGCCACCTGTCCCCGCGCGGGATCTTCATACGAGCAGTACTTC

J gene: TRBJ1-1
clone size: .
D gene: .
V gene: TRBV14
CDR3 protein: CASSQSARNTEAFF
CDR3 DNA: TGTGCCAGCAGCCAATCTGCGCGGAACACTGAAGCTTTCTTT

J gene: TRBJ2-2
clone size: .
D gene: .
V gene: TRBV7-3
CDR3 protein: CASSRIANTGELFF
CDR3 DNA: TGTGCCAGCAGCAGGATAGCGAACACCGGGGAGCTGTTTTTT

J gene: TRBJ2-7
clone size: many
D gene: .
V gene: TRBV5-1
CDR3 protein: CASSLEVAENSYEQYF
CDR3 DNA: TGCGCCAGCAGCTTGGAGGTAGCGGAAAACTCCTACGAGCAGTACTTC

J gene: TRBJ2-2
clone size: .
D gene: TRBD2
V gene: TRBV6-1
CDR3 protein: CASNLAGVGPGELFF
CDR3 DNA: TGTGCCAGCAACTTAGCGGGAGTCGGTCCCGGGGAGCTGTTTTTT

J gene: TRBJ2-2
clone size: .
D gene: .
V gene: TRBV30
CDR3 protein: CAWSVDRYTGELFF
CDR3 DNA: TGTGCCTGGAGTGTAGACAGATACACCGGGGAGCTGTTTTTT

J gene: TRBJ1-4
clone size: .
D gene: .
V gene: TRBV27
CDR3 protein: CASSQNWVFNEKLFF
CDR3 DNA: TGTGCCAGCAGTCAAAATTGGGTCTTTAATGAAAAACTGTTTTTT

J gene: TRBJ1-1
clone size: .
D gene: TRBD1
V gene: TRBV28
CDR3 protein: CASSLWGPSTGGQVGNTEAFF
CDR3 DNA: TGTGCCAGCAGTTTATGGGGTCCGTCCACAGGGGGCCAGGTCGGGAACACTGAAGCTTTCTTT

J gene: TRBJ1-4
clone size: once
D gene: .
V gene: TRBV19
CDR3 protein: CASSTPGGGEKLFF
CDR3 DNA: TGTGCCAGTAGTACCCCTGGCGGCGGAGAAAAACTGTTTTTT

J gene: TRBJ2-1
clone size: .
D gene: .
V gene: TRBV18
CDR3 protein: CASSPFPVEGSNEQFF
CDR3 DNA: TGTGCCAGCTCACCGTTTCCTGTTGAGGGAAGCAATGAGCAGTTCTTC

J gene: TRBJ1-1
clone size: once
D gene: TRBD1
V gene: TRBV9
CDR3 protein: CASSPRQGWTEAFF
CDR3 DNA: TGTGCCAGCAGCCCCCGACAGGGGTGGACTGAAGCTTTCTTT

J gene: TRBJ1-3
clone size: .
D gene: .
V gene: TRBV7-2
CDR3 protein: CASSFTGVSGNTIYF
CDR3 DNA: TGTGCCAGCAGCTTTACAGGTGTCTCTGGAAACACCATATATTTT

J gene: TRBJ2-3
clone size: .
D gene: .
V gene: TRBV4-1
CDR3 protein: CASSQEWRGDRITDTQYF
CDR3 DNA: TGCGCCAGCAGCCAAGAGTGGAGGGGGGACCGTATCACAGATACGCAGTATTTT

J gene: TRBJ2-7
clone size: .
D gene: .
V gene: TRBV2
CDR3 protein: CASKGYEQYF
CDR3 DNA: TGTGCCAGCAAGGGGTACGAGCAGTACTTC

J gene: TRBJ2-7
clone size: few
D gene: .
V gene: TRBV11-1
CDR3 protein: CASALQRDSYEQYF
CDR3 DNA: TGTGCCAGCGCCCTGCAGAGAGACTCCTACGAGCAGTACTTC

J gene: TRBJ2-7
clone size: .
D gene: TRBD1
V gene: TRBV6-5
CDR3 protein: CASKRGQLSYEQYF
CDR3 DNA: TGTGCCAGCAAGAGGGGACAGCTCTCCTACGAGCAGTACTTC

J gene: TRBJ2-1
clone size: .
D gene: .
V gene: TRBV5-4
CDR3 protein: CASSSLGRVAYNEQFF
CDR3 DNA: TGTGCCAGCAGCTCCCTCGGCAGGGTGGCCTACAATGAGCAGTTCTTC

J gene: TRBJ2-1
clone size: .
D gene: .
V gene: TRBV7-6
CDR3 protein: CASSLGYSANEQFF
CDR3 DNA: TGTGCCAGCAGCTTAGGGTATAGTGCCAATGAGCAGTTCTTC

J gene: TRBJ2-1
clone size: .
D gene: TRBD2
V gene: TRBV5-8
CDR3 protein: CATLQPGLTSYNEQFF
CDR3 DNA: TGTGCCACCCTCCAGCCGGGACTAACTTCCTACAATGAGCAGTTCTTC

J gene: TRBJ2-3
clone size: once
D gene: .
V gene: TRBV10-2
CDR3 protein: CASSVVGVSTDTQYF
CDR3 DNA: TGCGCCAGCAGTGTAGTAGGGGTCAGCACAGATACGCAGTATTTT

J gene: TRBJ2-2
clone size: .
D gene: .
V gene: TRBV18
CDR3 protein: CASSPVGGSNTGELFF
CDR3 DNA: TGTGCCAGCTCACCAGTCGGGGGATCGAACACCGGGGAGCTGTTTTTT

J gene: TRBJ2-1
clone size: .
D gene: .
V gene: TRBV5-1
CDR3 protein: CASSLDSHSYNEQFF
CDR3 DNA: TGCGCCAGCAGCCTTGACAGTCACTCCTACAATGAGCAGTTCTTC

J gene: TRBJ2-2
clone size: .
D gene: TRBD2
V gene: TRBV18
CDR3 protein: CASSPIAGGDTGELFF
CDR3 DNA: TGTGCCAGCTCACCGATCGCGGGAGGCGACACCGGGGAGCTGTTTTTT

J gene: TRBJ1-5
clone size: .
D gene: .
V gene: TRBV5-5
CDR3 protein: CASSLVDSNQPQHF
CDR3 DNA: TGTGCCAGCAGTCTCGTTGATAGCAATCAGCCCCAGCATTTT

J gene: TRBJ2-5
clone size: .
D gene: .
V gene: TRBV19
CDR3 protein: CASSRSLVELKTQYF
CDR3 DNA: TGTGCCAGTAGTCGTTCACTAGTGGAGCTAAAGACCCAGTACTTC

J gene: TRBJ2-7
clone size: .
D gene: .
V gene: TRBV27
CDR3 protein: CASSFKSRGGYEQYF
CDR3 DNA: TGTGCCAGCAGTTTTAAGTCGAGGGGTGGTTACGAGCAGTACTTC

J gene: TRBJ2-5
clone size: .
D gene: .
V gene: TRBV14
CDR3 protein: CASSPQQGRQETQYF
CDR3 DNA: TGTGCCAGCAGCCCACAACAGGGGAGGCAAGAGACCCAGTACTTC

J gene: TRBJ2-1
clone size: few
D gene: .
V gene: TRBV5-1
CDR3 protein: CASSLNLLDVNEQFF
CDR3 DNA: TGCGCCAGCAGCTTGAACCTGCTCGACGTGAATGAGCAGTTCTTC

J gene: TRBJ1-5
clone size: .
D gene: TRBD1
V gene: TRBV7-2
CDR3 protein: CASSPGGGNQPQHF
CDR3 DNA: TGTGCCAGCAGCCCAGGGGGGGGAAATCAGCCCCAGCATTTT

J gene: TRBJ2-1
clone size: many
D gene: .
V gene: TRBV28
CDR3 protein: CASSPSPRGNEQFF
CDR3 DNA: TGTGCCAGCAGTCCCTCACCAAGGGGGAATGAGCAGTTCTTC

J gene: TRBJ1-1
clone size: many
D gene: TRBD1
V gene: TRBV27
CDR3 protein: CASRPDRAGLNTEAFF
CDR3 DNA: TGTGCCAGCAGGCCAGACAGGGCCGGCTTGAACACTGAAGCTTTCTTT

J gene: TRBJ2-1
clone size: few
D gene: .
V gene: TRBV11-2
CDR3 protein: CASSFTAVSYNEQFF
CDR3 DNA: TGTGCCAGCAGCTTCACAGCGGTCTCCTACAATGAGCAGTTCTTC

J gene: TRBJ2-7
clone size: .
D gene: .
V gene: TRBV20-1
CDR3 protein: CSASPGPEQYF
CDR3 DNA: TGCAGTGCTAGTCCAGGGCCCGAGCAGTACTTC

J gene: TRBJ2-7
clone size: once
D gene: .
V gene: TRBV7-9
CDR3 protein: CASSSSASEQYF
CDR3 DNA: TGTGCCAGCAGCTCATCAGCGAGCGAGCAGTACTTC

J gene: TRBJ1-5
clone size: .
D gene: .
V gene: TRBV11-3
CDR3 protein: CASSLRGGYSNQPQHF
CDR3 DNA: TGTGCCAGCAGCCTTAGGGGGGGTTATAGCAATCAGCCCCAGCATTTT

J gene: TRBJ1-1
clone size: .
D gene: .
V gene: TRBV18
CDR3 protein: CASSPTRDTIGTEAFF
CDR3 DNA: TGTGCCAGCTCACCTACCCGGGATACCATAGGCACTGAAGCTTTCTTT

J gene: TRBJ2-7
clone size: once
D gene: .
V gene: TRBV21-1
CDR3 protein: CASLLLSGGSSSMDEQYF
CDR3 DNA: TGTGCCAGCCTCCTCCTATCGGGCGGGAGCTCGAGTATGGACGAGCAGTACTTC

J gene: TRBJ2-7
clone size: .
D gene: TRBD2
V gene: TRBV18
CDR3 protein: CASSQTSGDSYEQYF
CDR3 DNA: TGTGCCAGCTCTCAGACTAGCGGAGACTCCTACGAGCAGTACTTC

J gene: TRBJ2-7
clone size: few
D gene: .
V gene: TRBV7-8
CDR3 protein: CASSSHGVKNYEQYF
CDR3 DNA: TGTGCCAGCAGCTCTCACGGGGTAAAGAACTACGAGCAGTACTTC

J gene: TRBJ2-1
clone size: .
D gene: .
V gene: TRBV7-2
CDR3 protein: CASSSDALSSYNEQFF
CDR3 DNA: TGTGCCAGCAGCTCGGACGCGTTGAGCTCCTACAATGAGCAGTTCTTC

J gene: TRBJ1-5
clone size: .
D gene: .
V gene: TRBV28
CDR3 protein: CASTFSVNQPQHF
CDR3 DNA: TGTGCCAGCACATTCTCAGTCAATCAGCCCCAGCATTTT

J gene: TRBJ1-4
clone size: once
D gene: TRBD1
V gene: TRBV19
CDR3 protein: CASSTTGEKLFF
CDR3 DNA: TGTGCCAGTAGTACGACAGGGGAAAAACTGTTTTTT

J gene: TRBJ1-1
clone size: .
D gene: .
V gene: TRBV7-3
CDR3 protein: CASSYLALGGEAFF
CDR3 DNA: TGTGCCAGCAGCTACCTCGCTTTGGGGGGTGAAGCTTTCTTT

J gene: TRBJ1-2
clone size: .
D gene: .
V gene: TRBV7-9
CDR3 protein: CASSLAAVIDGYTF
CDR3 DNA: TGTGCCAGCAGCTTAGCGGCGGTAATAGATGGCTACACCTTC

J gene: TRBJ2-1
clone size: .
D gene: TRBD2
V gene: TRBV5-5
CDR3 protein: CASSGRASYNEQFF
CDR3 DNA: TGTGCCAGCAGCGGGAGGGCCTCCTACAATGAGCAGTTCTTC

J gene: TRBJ2-1
clone size: few
D gene: .
V gene: TRBV18
CDR3 protein: CASSPGTRTLQGEQFF
CDR3 DNA: TGTGCCAGCTCACCCGGGACACGGACTCTACAAGGTGAGCAGTTCTTC

J gene: TRBJ2-7
clone size: .
D gene: .
V gene: TRBV9
CDR3 protein: CASSKDSYEQYF
CDR3 DNA: TGTGCCAGCAGTAAAGACAGTTACGAGCAGTACTTC

J gene: TRBJ1-4
clone size: .
D gene: .
V gene: TRBV7-9
CDR3 protein: CASSLATVLMTEKLFF
CDR3 DNA: TGTGCCAGCAGCTTGGCGACAGTTCTAATGACGGAAAAACTGTTTTTT

J gene: TRBJ2-1
clone size: once
D gene: .
V gene: TRBV7-9
CDR3 protein: CASSLQAGRKDEQFF
CDR3 DNA: TGTGCCAGCAGCTTGCAGGCAGGGCGCAAGGATGAGCAGTTCTTC

J gene: TRBJ2-7
clone size: .
D gene: TRBD2
V gene: TRBV7-2
CDR3 protein: CASSLPFLAGGPKEQYF
CDR3 DNA: TGTGCCAGCAGCTTACCCTTCCTAGCGGGAGGGCCGAAGGAGCAGTACTTC

J gene: TRBJ2-1
clone size: once
D gene: TRBD1
V gene: TRBV28
CDR3 protein: CASSSPGQGIYNEQFF
CDR3 DNA: TGTGCCAGCAGTTCACCCGGACAGGGAATATACAATGAGCAGTTCTTC

J gene: TRBJ1-4
clone size: .
D gene: .
V gene: TRBV10-3
CDR3 protein: CAISEAGPANEKLFF
CDR3 DNA: TGTGCCATCAGTGAAGCGGGGCCTGCTAATGAAAAACTGTTTTTT

J gene: TRBJ2-5
clone size: .
D gene: .
V gene: TRBV9
CDR3 protein: CASSVAGTLQETQYF
CDR3 DNA: TGTGCCAGCAGCGTAGCTGGGACTTTACAAGAGACCCAGTACTTC

J gene: TRBJ2-2
clone size: .
D gene: .
V gene: TRBV28
CDR3 protein: CASSSIRGVGELFF
CDR3 DNA: TGTGCCAGCAGTTCAATCCGGGGCGTGGGGGAGCTGTTTTTT